Reported below is one T cell receptor (beta chain). Different DNA sequences within this sample yield the same CDR3. The length of the CDR3 is 12 residues. CDR1 and CDR2 from the germline V gene are LNHDA and SQIVND (reference sequence). V was clipped by 5 bases and J by 2 bases, with 3 bases between them. This specimen belongs to a study of shared clonotypes between healthy human individuals. This table comes from immunoSEQ multiplex PCR, and its TCRdb copy is limited to in-frame clones, with some not included. The data show a few million clones, more than 90% seen once. This clonotype was sampled from a man younger than 35 in good health. Material: naive CD4+ T cells sorted from blood. Subset noted: CD45RA+ positively selected. V and J are TRBV19 and TRBJ2-2; D not certain. DNA of the CDR3: TGTGCCAGTAGTGTAAACACCGGGGAGCTGTTTTTT. Its protein is CASSVNTGELFF.